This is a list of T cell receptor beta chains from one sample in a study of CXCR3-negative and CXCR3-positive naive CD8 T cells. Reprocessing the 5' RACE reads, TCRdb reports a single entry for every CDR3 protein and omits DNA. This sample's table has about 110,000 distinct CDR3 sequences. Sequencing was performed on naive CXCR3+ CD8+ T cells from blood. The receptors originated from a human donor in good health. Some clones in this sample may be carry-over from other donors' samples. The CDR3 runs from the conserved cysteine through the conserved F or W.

cdr3_aa: CASSLRGYSYEQYF
v_call: TRBV7-3
cdr3_length: 14
j_call: TRBJ2-7

cdr3_aa: CASSDSGREQSNTGELFF
v_call: TRBV7-2
cdr3_length: 18
j_call: TRBJ2-2

cdr3_aa: CAISESGAMNTEAFF
v_call: TRBV10-3
cdr3_length: 15
j_call: TRBJ1-1

cdr3_aa: CSVDDTIAYNEQFF
v_call: TRBV29-1
cdr3_length: 14
j_call: TRBJ2-1

cdr3_aa: CASSLVAGFTFSYNEQFF
v_call: TRBV27
cdr3_length: 18
j_call: TRBJ2-1

cdr3_aa: CAWTTGRAEAFF
v_call: TRBV30
cdr3_length: 12
j_call: TRBJ1-1

cdr3_aa: CASSAPTGQIQETQYF
v_call: TRBV5-6
cdr3_length: 16
j_call: TRBJ2-5

cdr3_aa: CASSPTDYEQYF
v_call: TRBV7-9
cdr3_length: 12
j_call: TRBJ2-7

cdr3_aa: CSARWPSSPDTQYF
v_call: TRBV20-1
cdr3_length: 14
j_call: TRBJ2-3

cdr3_aa: CASSPAAYYNEQFF
v_call: TRBV7-9
cdr3_length: 14
j_call: TRBJ2-1

cdr3_aa: CASRPTSGGAGEQYF
v_call: TRBV6-5
cdr3_length: 15
j_call: TRBJ2-7

cdr3_aa: CASSYEQDLYEQYF
v_call: TRBV6-2/TRBV6-3
cdr3_length: 14
j_call: TRBJ2-7

cdr3_aa: CAISESSGYINEQFF
v_call: TRBV10-3
cdr3_length: 15
j_call: TRBJ2-1

cdr3_aa: CASSLMTLGEQYF
v_call: TRBV12-3/TRBV12-4
cdr3_length: 13
j_call: TRBJ2-7

cdr3_aa: CASSYSQELAKNIQYF
v_call: TRBV6-6
cdr3_length: 16
j_call: TRBJ2-4

cdr3_aa: CASSYFSNEQFF
v_call: TRBV6-6
cdr3_length: 12
j_call: TRBJ2-1

cdr3_aa: CASSQKMASGNTGELFF
v_call: TRBV3-1
cdr3_length: 17
j_call: TRBJ2-2

cdr3_aa: CSVGGGLSSYNEQFF
v_call: TRBV29-1
cdr3_length: 15
j_call: TRBJ2-1

cdr3_aa: CATSLQGGTDTQYF
v_call: TRBV15
cdr3_length: 14
j_call: TRBJ2-3

cdr3_aa: CANRAANTEAFF
v_call: TRBV2
cdr3_length: 12
j_call: TRBJ1-1

cdr3_aa: CASSFGGARAEAFF
v_call: TRBV12-3/TRBV12-4
cdr3_length: 14
j_call: TRBJ1-1

cdr3_aa: CASIGVAGAQGEQFF
v_call: TRBV4-2
cdr3_length: 15
j_call: TRBJ2-1

cdr3_aa: CSVGGVLYKGPDTQYF
v_call: TRBV29-1
cdr3_length: 16
j_call: TRBJ2-3

cdr3_aa: CASSPSSGGPYNEQFF
v_call: TRBV11-2
cdr3_length: 16
j_call: TRBJ2-1

cdr3_aa: CATSRTGLAGETQYF
v_call: TRBV15
cdr3_length: 15
j_call: TRBJ2-5

cdr3_aa: CASDRATDEQFF
v_call: TRBV30
cdr3_length: 12
j_call: TRBJ2-1

cdr3_aa: CASTTWEGYTGELFF
v_call: TRBV27
cdr3_length: 15
j_call: TRBJ2-2

cdr3_aa: CASSYYSGMGEQYF
v_call: TRBV5-1
cdr3_length: 14
j_call: TRBJ2-7

cdr3_aa: CATSREPGQGGYEQYF
v_call: TRBV15
cdr3_length: 16
j_call: TRBJ2-7

cdr3_aa: CSATPTGGNTGELFF
v_call: TRBV29-1
cdr3_length: 15
j_call: TRBJ2-2

cdr3_aa: CATPPLAGGLFPYNEQFF
v_call: TRBV7-9
cdr3_length: 18
j_call: TRBJ2-1